Described below is a single TCR beta chain sequence and its context. Germline loops: CDR1 LNHDA, CDR2 SQIVND (reference sequence). V shed 5 bases and J shed 6 bases, with 17 bases lying between them. The CDR3 runs 15 residues. This record belongs to a study of T cell changes during pregnancy in multiple sclerosis. Clones were read by immunoSEQ multiplex PCR, and TCRdb kept only the in-frame ones, dropping some. Of around 110,000 clones listed, 91% were seen once; the top ten hold roughly 1.6%. This specimen consisted of peripheral blood, obtained before pregnancy. This clonotype was sampled from a female donor with multiple sclerosis, enrolled in a pregnancy study. V usage is TRBV19 and J usage is TRBJ1-5, with D perhaps matching TRBD1 (6 bases). The CDR3 region is CASSGGLGGRQPQHF. In nucleotides, the CDR3 is TGTGCCAGTAGTGGGGGCCTAGGGGGACGTCAGCCCCAGCATTTT.